This T cell receptor beta chain was retrieved from a study of cytomegalovirus exposure and HLA in healthy donors. At the time of sampling, donors were nominally healthy, though unrecorded immune exposures were likely. The length of the CDR3 is 17 residues. V trimming: 3 bases; J trimming: 2 bases; junction bases outside the gene matches: 9. The germline gives CDR1 SNHLY, CDR2 FYNNEI. PCR employed 60 Vbeta and 13 Jbeta primers. Generated by immunoSEQ multiplex PCR, the TCRdb table keeps only in-frame clones and is missing some. Of some 150,000 clones in the sample, about 80% were seen once. The V call is TRBV2, the J call TRBJ2-3; 9 nucleotides align to TRBD2. Sequencing used PBMCs. The clonotype comes from a middle-aged woman in good health and CMV-seronegative. DNA of the CDR3: TGTGCCAGCAGTGAGCTGGGTTTAGCGGGAGCCACAGATACGCAGTATTTT. Protein product: CASSELGLAGATDTQYF.